These T cell receptor beta chains were read from a single sample in a study of T cell repertoires in aging, cancer and after chemotherapy. TCRdb analysed the multiplex PCR reads with MiXCR anew, one entry per CDR3 protein. The sample lists around 9,600 distinct CDR3 sequences, around 35% occurring once. The sequenced sample was blood. These receptors all stem from a human donor in good health. The donor label of this sample is uncertain. CDR3s include the opening cysteine and the closing phenylalanine or tryptophan. D genes are given only for firm matches. Size values are once, few and many counts, or a class for expanded clones, and some rows have none.

TRBJ2-2	medium-sized	TRBV19	NA	TGTGCCAGCAAATGGGGGGCGCGGACCGGGGAGCTGTTTTTT	CASKWGARTGELFF
TRBJ2-7	medium-sized	TRBV11-2	NA	TGTGCCAGCAGCCCGGGACTCGCTTTCTACGAGCAGTACTTC	CASSPGLAFYEQYF
TRBJ2-7	NA	TRBV15	TRBD2	TGTGCCACCACACCATCGGGGGGCTACGAGCAGTACTTC	CATTPSGGYEQYF
TRBJ2-7	few	TRBV5-5	NA	TGTGCCAGCAGCTTGTCAGACTACGAGCAGTACTTC	CASSLSDYEQYF
TRBJ1-1	NA	TRBV12-3/TRBV12-4	TRBD1	TGTGCCAGCAGTTCCTCGCCGGGACAGATGAACACTGAAGCTTTCTTT	CASSSSPGQMNTEAFF
TRBJ1-6	NA	TRBV28	TRBD1	TGTGCCAGCAAAACAGGGGGAGAGGATCGTAATTCACCCCTCCACTTT	CASKTGGEDRNSPLHF
TRBJ1-4	NA	TRBV18	NA	TGTGCCAGCTCACCCTTCACCTCAACTAATGAAAAACTGTTTTTT	CASSPFTSTNEKLFF
TRBJ2-1	NA	TRBV5-4	TRBD2	TGTGCCAGCAGCTTGCGAGCGGGGGGCAACAATGAGCAGTTCTTC	CASSLRAGGNNEQFF
TRBJ1-4	NA	TRBV5-1	NA	TGCGCCAGCAGCTTGCTAGGTAATGAAAAACTGTTTTTT	CASSLLGNEKLFF
TRBJ1-2	NA	TRBV27	NA	TGTGCCAGCAGTTTCACAGGGAATTATGGCTACACCTTC	CASSFTGNYGYTF
TRBJ1-2	few	TRBV5-5	NA	TGTGCCAGCAGCTCCTCAGGGTCAGGGTACTATGGCTACACCTTC	CASSSSGSGYYGYTF
TRBJ2-7	NA	TRBV27	NA	TGTGCCAGCAGCCAAGTGACCACTGACTCCTACGAGCAGTACTTC	CASSQVTTDSYEQYF
TRBJ2-1	NA	TRBV11-2	NA	TGTGCCAGCAGCCCTATGGGCAATGAGCAGTTCTTC	CASSPMGNEQFF
TRBJ1-5	NA	TRBV4-3	NA	TGCGCCAGCAGCCATACCACCAGGGAATATAGCAATCAGCCCCAGCATTTT	CASSHTTREYSNQPQHF
TRBJ1-4	NA	TRBV6-1	NA	TGTGCCAGCAGTGAAGCTCAGGGACTAGGTGAAAAACTGTTTTTT	CASSEAQGLGEKLFF
TRBJ2-1	few	TRBV7-6	NA	TGTGCCAGCAGCTTCGGACCGAGCCCTACCTACAATGAGCAGTTCTTC	CASSFGPSPTYNEQFF
TRBJ2-1	few	TRBV18	TRBD1	TGTGCCAGCTCTTCCTCCCGGGACAGCTCCTACAATGAGCAGTTCTTC	CASSSSRDSSYNEQFF
TRBJ2-5	NA	TRBV5-4	NA	TGTGCCAGCAGCTTGGGAAGGGGGGCGGCTCAGGAGACCCAGTACTTC	CASSLGRGAAQETQYF
TRBJ2-3	NA	TRBV7-2	NA	TGTGCCAGCAGCTTGACAGTTGCAGATACGCAGTATTTT	CASSLTVADTQYF
TRBJ1-1	NA	TRBV5-5	NA	TGTGCCAGCAGCCCGGACCTGAACACTGAAGCTTTCTTT	CASSPDLNTEAFF
TRBJ1-2	once	TRBV20-1	TRBD1	TGCAGTGCCAGGACAGGCAGGGGGTCTAACTATGGCTACACCTTC	CSARTGRGSNYGYTF
TRBJ1-2	NA	TRBV19	NA	TGTGCCAGTAGTATCGACAAATACTATGGCTACACCTTC	CASSIDKYYGYTF
TRBJ1-1	NA	TRBV5-1	NA	TGCGCCAGCAGCTTGGAACTGAACACTGAAGCTTTCTTT	CASSLELNTEAFF
TRBJ1-6	few	TRBV10-3	NA	TGTGCCATCAGCCTCGGGACTCCAAATTCACCCCTCCACTTT	CAISLGTPNSPLHF
TRBJ2-4	NA	TRBV12-3/TRBV12-4	NA	TGTGCCAGCAGTTTAGTTGGGGTGGGAAACATTCAGTACTTC	CASSLVGVGNIQYF
TRBJ2-5	NA	TRBV21-1	NA	TGTGCCAGCAGCAAAGACCAGTACTTC	CASSKDQYF
TRBJ2-3	few	TRBV30	TRBD2	TGTGCCTGGAGTGTGGGGGCGGGGGGAATCACAGATACGCAGTATTTT	CAWSVGAGGITDTQYF
TRBJ1-5	NA	TRBV6-5	TRBD1	TGTGCCAGCAGTTACGGGCAGGACAGGGGTATGGGGCAGCCCCAGCATTTT	CASSYGQDRGMGQPQHF
TRBJ2-7	few	TRBV27	TRBD2	TGTGCCAGCAGCCAAGCAGGACTAGCGGGATACGAGCAGTACTTC	CASSQAGLAGYEQYF
TRBJ1-1	few	TRBV15	NA	TGTGCCACCAGCAGTCAGCCCAGCATGAACACTGAAGCTTTCTTT	CATSSQPSMNTEAFF
TRBJ2-7	few	TRBV19	TRBD2	TGTGCCAGTAGTGCCCTAGCGGGGGGCCCCTACGAGCAGTACTTC	CASSALAGGPYEQYF
TRBJ1-1	NA	TRBV12-3/TRBV12-4	NA	TGTGCCAGCAGTTTATCCGGCACTGAAGCTTTCTTT	CASSLSGTEAFF
TRBJ1-6	medium-sized	TRBV29-1	TRBD1	TGCAGCGTCGTTGGGACAGTAAATTCACCCCTCCACTTT	CSVVGTVNSPLHF
TRBJ2-7	few	TRBV10-3	NA	TGTGCCATCAGTGATAGGGGGGACGAGCAGTACTTC	CAISDRGDEQYF
TRBJ2-3	NA	TRBV5-1	TRBD2	TGCGCCAGCAGCTCGACTAGCGGGGGGGGAGATACGCAGTATTTT	CASSSTSGGGDTQYF
TRBJ1-2	medium-sized	TRBV30	NA	TGTGCCTCCCTAGGGTTAGGCGCGGGGGCGGACTATGGCTACACCTTC	CASLGLGAGADYGYTF
TRBJ1-1	few	TRBV30	TRBD1	TGTGCCTGGAGAGGGACAGGGGTCACTGAAGCTTTCTTT	CAWRGTGVTEAFF
TRBJ2-3	NA	TRBV4-2	TRBD2	TGTGCCAGCAGCCAAGACGCTAGCGGGGGGGCAGATACGCAGTATTTT	CASSQDASGGADTQYF
TRBJ1-6	NA	TRBV11-2	NA	TGTGCCAGCAGCCTCCACCCCGGGGAGGTCCACTTT	CASSLHPGEVHF
TRBJ1-4	NA	TRBV12-3/TRBV12-4	TRBD1	TGTGCCAGCAGTCTCCAGGGGGCTAATGAAAAACTGTTTTTT	CASSLQGANEKLFF
TRBJ2-1	NA	TRBV6-2/TRBV6-3	TRBD1	TGTGCCAGCATATTAGGGGGGACAGGACCCAATGAGCAGTTCTTC	CASILGGTGPNEQFF
TRBJ2-5	few	TRBV18	TRBD1	TGTGCCAGCTCACCGAGGACAGGGGTGGGAGAGACCCAGTACTTC	CASSPRTGVGETQYF
TRBJ1-2	NA	TRBV18	TRBD1	TGTGCCAGCTCACCGGACAGGGGAAACTATGGCTACACCTTC	CASSPDRGNYGYTF
TRBJ2-2	NA	TRBV6-6	NA	TGCGCCAGCAGTGTGGGGAACACCGGGGAGCTGTTTTTT	CASSVGNTGELFF
TRBJ1-4	few	TRBV15	NA	TGTGCCACCAGCAGAGCCCTAGGGGCTAATGAAAAACTGTTTTTT	CATSRALGANEKLFF
TRBJ2-2	NA	TRBV7-2	NA	TGTGCCAGCAGCTGGGCTTACACCGGGGAGCTGTTTTTT	CASSWAYTGELFF
TRBJ1-3	NA	TRBV6-2/TRBV6-3	NA	TGTGCCAGCAGTTACGCAGGAGAGGCTGGAAACACCATATATTTT	CASSYAGEAGNTIYF
TRBJ1-2	few	TRBV27	NA	TGTGCCAGCAGGACCCCTACAGGGATAGGTCGCTATGGCTACACCTTC	CASRTPTGIGRYGYTF
TRBJ2-5	NA	TRBV5-1	TRBD2	TGCGCCAGCAGCTTGGGGACTAGCGGGGGCGTGGAGACCCAGTACTTC	CASSLGTSGGVETQYF
TRBJ2-2	NA	TRBV18	NA	TGTGCCAGCTCAAATCAAGATTACTACACCGGGGAGCTGTTTTTT	CASSNQDYYTGELFF
TRBJ2-1	medium-sized	TRBV15	NA	TGTGCCACCAGCAGTTCCCGGGACATCAGTGAGCAGTTCTTC	CATSSSRDISEQFF
TRBJ2-7	once	TRBV14	TRBD1	TGTGCCAGCAGCCAAATTCCCGGGACAGGGAACTACGAGCAGTACTTC	CASSQIPGTGNYEQYF
TRBJ1-2	NA	TRBV19	TRBD1	TGTGCCACCTTCACAGGGGTCTATGGCTACACCTTC	CATFTGVYGYTF
TRBJ2-3	NA	TRBV5-4	TRBD2	TGTGCCAGCAGCGGCTCGGGGGGGCCCTCAGATACGCAGTATTTT	CASSGSGGPSDTQYF
TRBJ1-6	medium-sized	TRBV27	NA	TGTGCCAGCAGTCCCCGGGGAGGGACTAATTCACCCCTCCACTTT	CASSPRGGTNSPLHF
TRBJ1-2	few	TRBV6-1	NA	TGTGCCAGCAGTGCCGGGGGGACTATTACCGGCTACACCTTC	CASSAGGTITGYTF
TRBJ2-1	NA	TRBV18	TRBD2	TGTGCCAGCTCATTGATGACCAAGACTAGCGGTAATGAGCAGTTCTTC	CASSLMTKTSGNEQFF